This T cell receptor (beta chain) originates from a study of metastatic and nonmetastatic thyroid tumors. The overall study: Both malignant and benign thyroid patients supplied peripheral blood and tumor or nodule tissue samples, across which the repertoires of these patients were then compared.

Study findings and constraints: Reported TCR beta diversity, measured in blood and tumor, was significantly higher for malignant thyroid tumors than for benign nodules.

This clone was seen a few times. The antigen is undetermined. As originally analysed: The study built a papillary thyroid cancer distant-metastasis classifier from CDR3 differences across clinicopathological groups. MiXCR re-clonotyped the PCR reads for TCRdb. The V and J calls were not made by the authors but by TCRdb's processing. The data contain about 15,000 clones, 32% of them singletons. CDR3 length: 13 amino acids. Between the trimmed V and J ends, which lost 3 bases and 10 bases, there was a span of 10 bases. Germline V gene lookup returns CDR1 MNHNS and CDR2 SASEGT. Thyroid surgery had not been preceded by any treatment in any patient.

The clonotype was recovered from a female donor with papillary thyroid cancer or a benign thyroid nodule (not recorded which). Some clones in this sample may be carry-over from other donors' samples. The J gene is TRBJ1-6, the V gene TRBV6-1; TRBD1 is a possible D gene (5 bases). The specimen sequenced was tumor tissue. DNA for the CDR3: TGTGCCAGCAGTGACAGGGAAGAATCACCCCTCCACTTT. It yields the protein CASSDREESPLHF.